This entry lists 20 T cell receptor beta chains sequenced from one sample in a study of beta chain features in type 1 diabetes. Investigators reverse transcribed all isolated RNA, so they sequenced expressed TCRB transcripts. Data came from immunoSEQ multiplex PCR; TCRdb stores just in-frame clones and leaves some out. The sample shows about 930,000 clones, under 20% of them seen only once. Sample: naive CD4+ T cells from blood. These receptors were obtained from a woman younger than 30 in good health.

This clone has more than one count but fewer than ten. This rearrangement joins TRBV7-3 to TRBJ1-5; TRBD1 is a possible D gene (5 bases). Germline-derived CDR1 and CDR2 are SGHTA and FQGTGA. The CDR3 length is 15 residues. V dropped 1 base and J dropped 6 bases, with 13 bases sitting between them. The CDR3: CASSLKDSPSQPQHF. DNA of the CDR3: TGTGCCAGCAGCTTAAAAGACAGCCCGAGTCAGCCCCAGCATTTT.

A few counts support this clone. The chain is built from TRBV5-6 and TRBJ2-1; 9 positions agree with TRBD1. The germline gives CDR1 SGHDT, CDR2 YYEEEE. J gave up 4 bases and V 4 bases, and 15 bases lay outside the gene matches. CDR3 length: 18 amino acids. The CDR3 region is CASSVIQGALLLYNEQFF. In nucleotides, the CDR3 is TGTGCCAGCAGCGTAATACAGGGGGCCCTCCTCCTATACAATGAGCAGTTCTTC.

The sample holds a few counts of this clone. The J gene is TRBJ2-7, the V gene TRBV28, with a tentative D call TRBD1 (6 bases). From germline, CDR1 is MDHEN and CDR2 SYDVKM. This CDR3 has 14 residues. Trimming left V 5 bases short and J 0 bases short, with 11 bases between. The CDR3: CASSTRTVSYEQYF. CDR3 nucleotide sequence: TGTGCCAGCAGTACGCGGACAGTCTCCTACGAGCAGTACTTC.

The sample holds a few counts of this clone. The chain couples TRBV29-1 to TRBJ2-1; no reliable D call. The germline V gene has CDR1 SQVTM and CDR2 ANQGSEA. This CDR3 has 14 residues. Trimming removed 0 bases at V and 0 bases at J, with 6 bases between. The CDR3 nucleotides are TGCAGCGTTGAAGACAGGAGCTCCTACAATGAGCAGTTCTTC. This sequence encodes CSVEDRSSYNEQFF.

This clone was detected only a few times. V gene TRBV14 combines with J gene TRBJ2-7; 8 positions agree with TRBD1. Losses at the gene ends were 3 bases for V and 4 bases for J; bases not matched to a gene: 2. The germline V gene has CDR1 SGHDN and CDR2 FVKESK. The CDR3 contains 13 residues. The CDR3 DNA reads TGTGCCAGCAGCCAGGACAGGGTATACGAGCAGTACTTC. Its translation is CASSQDRVYEQYF.

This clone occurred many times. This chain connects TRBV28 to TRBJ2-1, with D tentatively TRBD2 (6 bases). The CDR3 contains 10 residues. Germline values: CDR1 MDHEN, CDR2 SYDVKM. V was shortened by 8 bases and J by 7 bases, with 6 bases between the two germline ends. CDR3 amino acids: CASAGNEQFF. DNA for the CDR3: TGTGCCAGCGCGGGGAATGAGCAGTTCTTC.

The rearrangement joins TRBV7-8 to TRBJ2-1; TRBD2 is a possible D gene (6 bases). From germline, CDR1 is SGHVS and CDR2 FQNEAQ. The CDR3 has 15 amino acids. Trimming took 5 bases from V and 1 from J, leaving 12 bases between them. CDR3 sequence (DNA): TGTGCCAGCAGCCTAGAGCGGGTATCCTACAATGAGCAGTTCTTC. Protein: CASSLERVSYNEQFF.

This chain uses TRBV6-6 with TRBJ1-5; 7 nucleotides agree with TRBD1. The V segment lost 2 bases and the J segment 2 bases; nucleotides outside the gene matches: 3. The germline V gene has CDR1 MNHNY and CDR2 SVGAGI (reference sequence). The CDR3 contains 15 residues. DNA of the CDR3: TGTGCCAGCAGTTACACAGGGGCCGGCAATCAGCCCCAGCATTTT. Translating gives CASSYTGAGNQPQHF.

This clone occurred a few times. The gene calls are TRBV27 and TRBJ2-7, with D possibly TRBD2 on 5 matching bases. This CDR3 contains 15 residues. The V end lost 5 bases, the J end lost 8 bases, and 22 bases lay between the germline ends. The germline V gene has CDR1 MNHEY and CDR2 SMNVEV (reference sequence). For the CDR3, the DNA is TGTGCCAGCAGTAAGAGCGGTCCCCCCTTTGGAAAGCAGTACTTC. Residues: CASSKSGPPFGKQYF.

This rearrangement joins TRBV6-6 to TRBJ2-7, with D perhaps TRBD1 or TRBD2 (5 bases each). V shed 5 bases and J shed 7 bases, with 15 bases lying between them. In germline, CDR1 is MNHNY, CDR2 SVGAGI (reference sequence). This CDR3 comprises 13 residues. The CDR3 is CASSHRDQGEQYF. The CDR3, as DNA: TGTGCCAGCAGTCACCGGGACCAAGGAGAGCAGTACTTC.

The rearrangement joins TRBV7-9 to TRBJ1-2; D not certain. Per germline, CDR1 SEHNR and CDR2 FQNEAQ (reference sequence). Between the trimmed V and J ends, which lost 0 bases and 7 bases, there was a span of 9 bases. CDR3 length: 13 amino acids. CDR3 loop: CASSLASGSGYTF. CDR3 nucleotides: TGTGCCAGCAGCTTAGCTTCGGGGTCTGGCTACACCTTC.

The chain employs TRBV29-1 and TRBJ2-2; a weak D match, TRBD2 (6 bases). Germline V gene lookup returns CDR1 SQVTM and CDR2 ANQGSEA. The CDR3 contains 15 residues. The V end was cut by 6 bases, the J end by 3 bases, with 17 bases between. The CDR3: CSVTRGGHDTGELFF. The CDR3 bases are TGCAGCGTGACTCGGGGAGGTCACGACACCGGGGAGCTGTTTTTT.

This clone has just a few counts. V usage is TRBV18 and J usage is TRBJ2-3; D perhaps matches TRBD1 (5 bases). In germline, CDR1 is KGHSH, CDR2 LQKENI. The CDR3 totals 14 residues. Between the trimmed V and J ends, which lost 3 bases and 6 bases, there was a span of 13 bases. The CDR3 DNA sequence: TGTGCCAGCTCACCCACGGTGGGGCCGGATACGCAGTATTTT. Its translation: CASSPTVGPDTQYF.

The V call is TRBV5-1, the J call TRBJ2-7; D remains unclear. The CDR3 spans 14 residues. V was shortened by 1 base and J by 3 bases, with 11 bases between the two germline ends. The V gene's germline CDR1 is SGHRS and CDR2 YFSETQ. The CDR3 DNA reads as TGCGCCAGCAGCTTGCTAGGGTCATTCTACGAGCAGTACTTC. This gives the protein CASSLLGSFYEQYF.

In nucleotides, the CDR3 is TGTGCCAGTAGTATGGGCTGGAACCTCTACGAGCAGTACTTC. It is translated as CASSMGWNLYEQYF. The rearrangement links TRBV19 to TRBJ2-7; D unresolved. Germline-derived CDR1 and CDR2 are LNHDA and SQIVND (reference sequence). CDR3 length equals 14 residues. The V gene lost 3 bases and the J gene lost 3 bases, with 12 bases spanning the gap.

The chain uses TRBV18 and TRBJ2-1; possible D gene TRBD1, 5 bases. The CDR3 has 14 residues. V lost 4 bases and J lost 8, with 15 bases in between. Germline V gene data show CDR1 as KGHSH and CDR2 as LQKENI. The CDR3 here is CASSRIGVIDEQFF. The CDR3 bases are TGTGCCAGCTCACGAATAGGGGTCATAGATGAGCAGTTCTTC.

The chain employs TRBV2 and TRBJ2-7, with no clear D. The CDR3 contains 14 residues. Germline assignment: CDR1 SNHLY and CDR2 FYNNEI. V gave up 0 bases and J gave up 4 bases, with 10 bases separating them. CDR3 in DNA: TGTGCCAGCAGTGAAGCGCGGTTGGTATACGAGCAGTACTTC. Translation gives CASSEARLVYEQYF.

The CDR3 is CASSHHGPNQETQYF. Here the CDR3 DNA reads TGTGCCAGCAGCCACCACGGACCTAACCAAGAGACCCAGTACTTC. The chain couples TRBV7-8 to TRBJ2-5; D is unresolved. V lost 5 bases and J lost 0, with 13 bases in between. CDR1 and CDR2 (germline): SGHVS, FQNEAQ. This CDR3 comprises 15 residues.

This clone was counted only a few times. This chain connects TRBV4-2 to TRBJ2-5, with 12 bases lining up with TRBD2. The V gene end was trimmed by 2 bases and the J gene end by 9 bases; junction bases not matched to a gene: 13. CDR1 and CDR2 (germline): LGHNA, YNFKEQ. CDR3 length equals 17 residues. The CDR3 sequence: CASSQRSGLAGGQAQYF. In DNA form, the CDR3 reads TGTGCCAGCAGCCAAAGGTCAGGGCTAGCGGGAGGGCAGGCCCAGTACTTC.

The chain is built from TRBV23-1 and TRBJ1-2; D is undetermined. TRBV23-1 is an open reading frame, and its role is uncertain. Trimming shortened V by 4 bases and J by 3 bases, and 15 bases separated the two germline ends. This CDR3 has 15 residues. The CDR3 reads CASSPRPGNYYGYTF. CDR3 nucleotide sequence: TGCGCCAGCAGTCCACGCCCCGGGAACTACTATGGCTACACCTTC.